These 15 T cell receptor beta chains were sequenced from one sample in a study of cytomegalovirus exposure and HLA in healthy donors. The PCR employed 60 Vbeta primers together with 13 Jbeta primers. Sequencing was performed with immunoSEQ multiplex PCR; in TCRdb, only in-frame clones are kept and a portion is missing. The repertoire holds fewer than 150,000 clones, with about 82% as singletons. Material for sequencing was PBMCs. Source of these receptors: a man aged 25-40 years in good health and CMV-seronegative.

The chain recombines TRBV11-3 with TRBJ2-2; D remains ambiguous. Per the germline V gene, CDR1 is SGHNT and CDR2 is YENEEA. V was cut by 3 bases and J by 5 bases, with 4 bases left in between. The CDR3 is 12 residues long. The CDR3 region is CASSFLTGELFF. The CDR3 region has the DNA TGTGCCAGCAGCTTTTTAACCGGGGAGCTGTTTTTT.

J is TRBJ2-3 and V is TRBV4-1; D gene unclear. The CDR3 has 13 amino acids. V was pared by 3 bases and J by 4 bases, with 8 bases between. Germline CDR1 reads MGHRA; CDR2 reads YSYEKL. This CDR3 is CASSHDSPDTQYF. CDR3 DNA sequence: TGCGCCAGCAGCCACGACTCCCCAGATACGCAGTATTTT.

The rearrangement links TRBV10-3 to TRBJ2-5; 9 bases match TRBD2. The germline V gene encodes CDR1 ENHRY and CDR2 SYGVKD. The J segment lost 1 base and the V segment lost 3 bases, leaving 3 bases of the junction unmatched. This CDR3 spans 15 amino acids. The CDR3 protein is CAISDAGGRQETQYF. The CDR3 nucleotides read TGTGCCATCAGTGACGCGGGGGGGCGCCAAGAGACCCAGTACTTC.

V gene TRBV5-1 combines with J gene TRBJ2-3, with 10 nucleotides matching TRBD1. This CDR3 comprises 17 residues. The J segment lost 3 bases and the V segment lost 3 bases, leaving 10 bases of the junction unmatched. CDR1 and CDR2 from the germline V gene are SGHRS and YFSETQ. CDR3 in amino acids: CASSSRGGTGETDTQYF. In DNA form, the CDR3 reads TGCGCCAGCAGCTCCCGCGGTGGGACAGGGGAGACAGATACGCAGTATTTT.

The CDR3: CASSFGLAGSTDTQYF. The CDR3 DNA follows: TGCGCCAGCAGCTTCGGACTAGCGGGGAGCACAGATACGCAGTATTTT. V and J are TRBV5-1 and TRBJ2-3; 12 bases match TRBD2. Per germline, CDR1 SGHRS and CDR2 YFSETQ. V shed 2 bases and J 0 bases; nucleotides not matched to a gene: 1. This CDR3 spans 16 amino acids.

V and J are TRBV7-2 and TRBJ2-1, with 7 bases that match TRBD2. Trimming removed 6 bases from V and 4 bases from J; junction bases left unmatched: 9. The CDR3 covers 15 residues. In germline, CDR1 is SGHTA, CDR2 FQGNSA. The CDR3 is CASRPTSGDYNEQFF. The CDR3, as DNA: TGTGCCAGCAGGCCTACCAGCGGGGATTACAATGAGCAGTTCTTC.

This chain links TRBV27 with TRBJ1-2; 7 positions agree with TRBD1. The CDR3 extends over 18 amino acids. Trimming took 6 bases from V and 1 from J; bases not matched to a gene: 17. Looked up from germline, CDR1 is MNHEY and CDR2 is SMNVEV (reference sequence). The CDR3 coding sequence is TGTGCCAGCAGCTCTTTACCGACAGGGTTAAGGGATAACTATGGCTACACCTTC. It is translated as CASSSLPTGLRDNYGYTF.

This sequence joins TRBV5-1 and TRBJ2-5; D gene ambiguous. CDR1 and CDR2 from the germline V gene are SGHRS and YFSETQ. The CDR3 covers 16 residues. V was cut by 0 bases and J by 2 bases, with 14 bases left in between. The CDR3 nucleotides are TGCGCCAGCAGCTTGGCTGTGGCGGCTCAACAAGAGACCCAGTACTTC. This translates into CASSLAVAAQQETQYF.

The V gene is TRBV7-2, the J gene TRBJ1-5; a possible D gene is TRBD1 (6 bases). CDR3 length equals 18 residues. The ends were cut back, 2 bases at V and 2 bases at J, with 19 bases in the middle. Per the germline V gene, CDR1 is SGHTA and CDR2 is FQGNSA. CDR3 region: CASSLKVRGASGNQPQHF. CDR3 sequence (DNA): TGTGCCAGCAGCTTAAAGGTGCGGGGGGCGAGCGGCAATCAGCCCCAGCATTTT.

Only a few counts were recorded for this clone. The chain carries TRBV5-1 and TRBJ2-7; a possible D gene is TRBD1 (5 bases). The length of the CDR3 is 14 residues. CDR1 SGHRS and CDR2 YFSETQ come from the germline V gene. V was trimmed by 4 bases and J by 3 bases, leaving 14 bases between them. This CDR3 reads CASSHRKVGYEQYF. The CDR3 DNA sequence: TGCGCCAGCAGCCACAGGAAGGTAGGCTACGAGCAGTACTTC.

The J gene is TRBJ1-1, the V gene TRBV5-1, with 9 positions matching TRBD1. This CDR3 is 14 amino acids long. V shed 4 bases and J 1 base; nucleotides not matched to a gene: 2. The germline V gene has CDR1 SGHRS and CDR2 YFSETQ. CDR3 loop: CASSGTGWNTEAFF. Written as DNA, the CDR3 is TGCGCCAGCAGCGGGACAGGGTGGAACACTGAAGCTTTCTTT.

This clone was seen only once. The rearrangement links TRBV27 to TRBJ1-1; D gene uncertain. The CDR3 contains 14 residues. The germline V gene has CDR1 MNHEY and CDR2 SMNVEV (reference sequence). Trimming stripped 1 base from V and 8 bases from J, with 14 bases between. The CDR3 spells CASSLYPQVPEAFF. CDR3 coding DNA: TGTGCCAGCAGTTTATACCCCCAGGTACCCGAAGCTTTCTTT.

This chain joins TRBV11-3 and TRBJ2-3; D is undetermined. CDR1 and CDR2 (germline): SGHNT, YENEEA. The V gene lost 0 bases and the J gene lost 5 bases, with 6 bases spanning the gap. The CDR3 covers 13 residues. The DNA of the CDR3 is TGTGCCAGCAGCTTAGATCAGGAAGATACGCAGTATTTT. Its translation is CASSLDQEDTQYF.

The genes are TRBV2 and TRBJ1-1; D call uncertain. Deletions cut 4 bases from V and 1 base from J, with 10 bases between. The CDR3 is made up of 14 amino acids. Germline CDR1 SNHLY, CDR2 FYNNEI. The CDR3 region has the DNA TGTGCCAGCAGTGTGGGCCCGAAGAACACTGAAGCTTTCTTT. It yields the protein CASSVGPKNTEAFF.

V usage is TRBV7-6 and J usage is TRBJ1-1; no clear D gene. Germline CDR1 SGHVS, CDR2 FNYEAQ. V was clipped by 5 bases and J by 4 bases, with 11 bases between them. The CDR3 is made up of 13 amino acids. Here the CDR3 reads CASSGGRGTEAFF. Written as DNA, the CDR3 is TGTGCCAGCAGCGGAGGGAGAGGCACTGAAGCTTTCTTT.